This T cell receptor beta chain was observed in a study of blood T cell repertoires in COVID-19. CDR1 and CDR2 from the germline V gene are GTSNPN and SVGIG (reference sequence). The CDR3 sequence is 19 residues long. V was trimmed by 3 bases and J by 2 bases, leaving 23 bases between them. TCRdb's table, derived via immunoSEQ multiplex PCR, lists solely in-frame clones and lacks some. The sample has hundreds of thousands of clones, over 85% seen once; the top ten hold 3.5% to 4%. The chain carries TRBV30 and TRBJ2-6; no firm D call. The receptor was derived from a woman in her twenties or thirties with acute COVID-19. Sequencing input: PBMCs or T cells enriched from blood (not recorded which). CDR3 region: CAWRYPRVNSLPGANVLTF. CDR3 bases: TGTGCCTGGAGATACCCCCGGGTCAACTCCCTCCCTGGGGCCAACGTCCTGACTTTC.